This record looks at one T cell receptor (beta chain) sequence and its context. Its target is not known. The sample is drawn from a study of OX40 agonist ivuxolimab in advanced cancers. Whole-study results and caveats: Dosing at 0.1 to 3.0 mg/kg was accompanied by clonal expansion of CD4+ and CD8+ blood T cells by week 6.

CDR1 and CDR2 from the germline V gene are SGHTA and FQGNSA. CDR3 length: 16 residues. V lost 2 bases to trimming and J lost 4 bases; unmatched junction nucleotides: 8. Measured with immunoSEQ multiplex PCR; TCRdb has only the in-frame clones, and not every one. The data hold 50,000 or so clones, with roughly 89% observed a single time. The rearrangement links TRBV7-2 to TRBJ1-2, with 9 bases fitting TRBD1. The receptor comes from an adult with an advanced solid tumor such as melanoma, head and neck, liver or kidney cancer. The sequences come from CD4+ or CD8+ T cells sorted from blood, collected in a trial of the OX40 agonist ivuxolimab. CDR3 amino acids: CASSLIPTGGGYGYTF. CDR3 bases: TGTGCCAGCAGCTTAATCCCGACAGGGGGTGGCTATGGCTACACCTTC.